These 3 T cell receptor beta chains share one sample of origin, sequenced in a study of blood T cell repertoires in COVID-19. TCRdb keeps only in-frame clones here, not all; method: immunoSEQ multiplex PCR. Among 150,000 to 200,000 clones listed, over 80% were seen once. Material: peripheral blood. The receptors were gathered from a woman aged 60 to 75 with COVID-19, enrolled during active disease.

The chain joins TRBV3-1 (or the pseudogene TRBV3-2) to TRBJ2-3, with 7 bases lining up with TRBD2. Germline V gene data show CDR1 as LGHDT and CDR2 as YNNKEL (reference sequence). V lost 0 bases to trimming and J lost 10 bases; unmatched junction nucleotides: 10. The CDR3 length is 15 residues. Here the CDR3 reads CASSQDLATSVAQYF. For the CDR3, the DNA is TGTGCCAGCAGCCAAGATCTCGCTACTAGCGTAGCGCAGTATTTT.

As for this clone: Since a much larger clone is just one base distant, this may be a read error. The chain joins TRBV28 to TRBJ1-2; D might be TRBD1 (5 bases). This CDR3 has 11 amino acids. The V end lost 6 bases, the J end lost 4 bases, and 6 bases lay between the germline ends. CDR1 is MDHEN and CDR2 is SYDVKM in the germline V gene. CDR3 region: CASRGGYGYTF. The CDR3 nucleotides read TGTGCCAGCAGGGGGGGCTATGGCTACACCTTC.

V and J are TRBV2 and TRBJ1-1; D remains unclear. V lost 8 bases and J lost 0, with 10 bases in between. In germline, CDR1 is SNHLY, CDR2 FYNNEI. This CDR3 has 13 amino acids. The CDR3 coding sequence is TGTGCCAGCGCGCAGGACTTGAACACTGAAGCTTTCTTT. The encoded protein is CASAQDLNTEAFF.